These T cell receptor beta chains were read from a single sample in a study of shared clonotypes between healthy human individuals. Sequencing was performed with immunoSEQ multiplex PCR; in TCRdb, only in-frame clones are kept and a portion is missing. The sample shows roughly 570,000 clones, 95% to 98% of them seen only once. The sample comprised naive CD8+ T cells sorted from blood. These receptors were taken from a man aged 25 to 45 in good health. The CDR3 runs from the conserved cysteine through the conserved F or W. D genes are given only for firm matches.

d_gene	v_gene	CDR3aa
TRBD1	TRBV7-6	CASSPSDRGFNEKLFF
.	TRBV5-6	CASSLMETQYF
.	TRBV7-2	CASRPPQGSYTEAFF
.	TRBV28	CASSFPGAVGETQYF
.	TRBV30	CACPLETGWQYGYTF
.	TRBV5-1	CASSGGFTDTQYF
.	TRBV4-1	CASSQSGMANTGELFF
.	TRBV28	CASSRERRELFF
TRBD2	TRBV7-8	CASSFSGGVGYEQYF
.	TRBV28	CASSLFGQSNQPQHF
.	TRBV5-1	CASSFYGGTETQYF
TRBD1	TRBV29-1	CSVEDRGGQETQYF
TRBD2	TRBV4-3	CASSQDLGGRGPYNEQFF
.	TRBV6-1	CASSDSLLGEQYF
.	TRBV9	CASSVGGTDTTNEKLFF
.	TRBV5-1	CASSLVTSPNEQFF
TRBD1	TRBV5-5	CASSGEIRDRAIVDNEQFF
.	TRBV5-4	CASSSKSGSSYEQYF
.	TRBV27	CASSLKESGELFF
.	TRBV5-1	CASSLAGSEQFF
TRBD1	TRBV2	CASPGTGIYGYTF
TRBD2	TRBV4-1	CASSQDYGGRYEQYF
.	TRBV11-2	CASSPVGGAEAFF
.	TRBV6-5	CASSYSGVETQYF
TRBD1	TRBV11-2	CASSQGDASYEQYF
.	TRBV11-2	CASSTTDNYGYTF
.	TRBV29-1	CSVEAIDTEAFF
.	TRBV9	CASSVGGWVGTEAFF
.	TRBV28	CASSLSGTTYEQYF
TRBD1	TRBV13	CASSLALGQGWYEQYF
.	TRBV28	CATVGRVGWETQYF
.	TRBV30	CAAAPEDSPAHEQYF
TRBD1	TRBV28	CASSLWAGTASEETQYF
.	TRBV5-1	CASSLGPPHEQYF
.	TRBV4-2	CASSQEGTFRAEAFF
.	TRBV19	CASSLTASYNEQFF
.	TRBV11-2	CASSMSLNTGELFF